This T cell receptor (beta chain) was recovered during a study of monozygotic twins with cystic fibrosis. This table comes from immunoSEQ multiplex PCR, and its TCRdb copy is limited to in-frame clones, with some not included. The sample lists around 36,000 clones; more than 55% were seen once. The table lists this clone with a few counts. Antigen specificity is unknown. Study results and caveats: No link emerged between shared CDR3 counts and age, concordance or severity. In 13 of 16 pairs, V gene usage was closest to the co-twin's. Low clonality (median about 0.0095) suggested a mostly naive repertoire. Monozygotic CF twin pairs shared significantly more nucleotide-identical clonotypes than unrelated CF individuals did.

The CDR3 has 12 residues. V was pared by 1 base and J by 11 bases, with 12 bases between. Per the germline V gene, CDR1 is MGHRA and CDR2 is YSYEKL. The sequence came from a girl aged 10-17 years with cystic fibrosis. Sample: blood. The chain employs TRBV4-1 and TRBJ2-7, with D unclear. CDR3 residues: CASSQARRCKYV. DNA for the CDR3: TGCGCCAGCAGCCAAGCGCGACGGTGCAAGTACGTC.